This TCR beta chain was profiled in a study of identical twins (dated by TCRdb to the mid-2010s). A note on the overall study: TCR alpha and beta repertoires from monozygotic twins, unrelated adults of various ages and cord blood were deep-sequenced to test whether fetal clonotypes persist. Replicate twin experiments were performed at different times using different library preparation protocols to rule out contamination.

Germline trimming: 5 bases from V, 2 bases from J; junction bases outside gene matches: 5. From the cysteine through the phenylalanine, the CDR3 covers 13 amino acids. The only DNA kept is the CDR3, 39 bases in frame from the first base. The germline V gene (reference sequence) specifies DFQATT as CDR1 and SNEGSKA as CDR2. Note on this clonotype: Its antigen is not yet known. Per-base quality was not reported, and no clone a single base away is much larger than it.

Every donor in the study was a healthy Caucasian. The twin cohort consisted of three pairs of female monozygotic twins, all aged roughly 18 to 30 years. The RNA used for TCR libraries was isolated from peripheral blood mononuclear cells. Findings and caveats that apply to the study as a whole: Conclusions relied on cross-sectional statistical analysis, since the same donors could not be followed over many years. Excess twin sharing in beta out-of-frame sequences was weaker because fewer shared sequences lowered the signal-to-noise ratio. Compared with coincidental sharing between unrelated individuals, out-of-frame TCR alpha sequences shared between twins showed an excess of sequences with low generation probability. Out-of-frame TCR alpha sharing in monozygotic twins was systematically underestimated by recombination models, whereas sharing between unrelated individuals was in agreement with the recombination models. Fewer insertions were carried by abundant cord blood beta clonotypes, a similar but weaker trend appeared in young adult naive repertoires, and no such trend appeared in memory repertoires. Zero-insertion analyses could be partly confounded by invariant T cells such as MAIT and iNKT, though diverse VJ usage argued against such confounding for most clonotypes.

Libraries were constructed by 5' RACE. TCRdb shows the sequencer as Illumina HiSeq 2000. A universal primer binding site was added through template switching, and the final cDNA carried a unique molecular identifier so that TCR cDNA molecules could be counted accurately. Specific primers in the conserved constant-segment region were used to synthesize first-strand cDNA for TCR alpha and beta chains. Each cDNA library was double barcoded, with a SMART-Mk sample barcode plus Illumina barcodes, to control for contamination. Two successive PCR steps introduced TruSeq adapter sequences along with Illumina sample barcodes. TCR alpha and beta cDNA libraries were sequenced on the Illumina HiSeq platform with custom primers. Per the original workflow: MiGEC was used to process raw reads and extract unique molecular identifiers, and MiXCR was used to find CDR3 positions. Recombination models were inferred per individual with the repgenHMM and IGoR tools using an EM algorithm. The tcR package in R was used for shared clonotype analysis, with sharing normalized by the product of cloneset sizes. Out-of-frame nonproductive sequences were analyzed to study raw recombination free of thymic and clonal selection effects. TCRdb trimmed public reads at Q25 via fastp, called clones via MiXCR and kept in-frame beta chains. Merged by CDR3 protein, the rows form single entries marked with the most common genes and DNA. Clone size and V and J calls follow TCRdb, not the original study. This sample comprises fewer than 900,000 distinct CDR3 sequences, 21% of them detected only once. Of the sample, more than 4% falls within the top ten clones.

A further study also used this sample, focusing on T cells expressing NK-cell markers. As the second paper documents: About 8 donors provided sorted CD3+CD56+NKG2C+, CD3+CD56+NKG2C- and CD3+CD56-NKG2C+ T-cell subsets, whose TCR beta-chain repertoires were profiled. Seven of the eight sequenced donors were HCMV-seropositive and one was HCMV-seronegative. In several experiments an anti-gammadeltaTCR antibody was added to restrict sorting to alphabetaTCR-expressing T cells. In roughly 6 donors, the dominant CD3+CD56+NKG2C+ clonotypes ranked among the top 10 CD8+ clonotypes, making up roughly 1.0-7.5% of CD8+ T cells. Those dominant clonotypes were again the most abundant among CD3+CD56-NKG2C+ cells in a handful of donors, at roughly 25-60.1%. Whether the expanded NKG2C-expressing T cell clones were specific for HCMV antigens remained unclear. The eight sequenced donors were randomly selected healthy volunteers, three men and five women. HCMV serostatus was determined by detecting HCMV-specific IgG in serum with a commercial ELISA kit. For several donors, bulk peripheral blood T-cell repertoires were additionally sequenced from unsorted PBMC. MIGEC handled demultiplexing of the reads and grouping by UMI, while MiTCR was used to assemble and quantify clonotypes. To exclude erroneous sequences, only TCR cDNA sequences supported by at least two reads were retained. The tcR package was used for downstream repertoire analysis, and clonotypes were matched between fractions using CDR3 nucleotide sequence together with V segment. VDJmatch was used to annotate antigen specificity against VDJdb, with one amino acid substitution allowed in CDR3.

This receptor was identified in a young woman in good health. The chain joins TRBV20-1 to TRBJ2-7; 8 central bases correspond to TRBD1. Sequenced: PBMCs. CDR3 loop: CSAAGTGPYEQYF. Here is the DNA: TGCAGTGCTGCCGGGACAGGACCCTACGAGCAGTACTTC.